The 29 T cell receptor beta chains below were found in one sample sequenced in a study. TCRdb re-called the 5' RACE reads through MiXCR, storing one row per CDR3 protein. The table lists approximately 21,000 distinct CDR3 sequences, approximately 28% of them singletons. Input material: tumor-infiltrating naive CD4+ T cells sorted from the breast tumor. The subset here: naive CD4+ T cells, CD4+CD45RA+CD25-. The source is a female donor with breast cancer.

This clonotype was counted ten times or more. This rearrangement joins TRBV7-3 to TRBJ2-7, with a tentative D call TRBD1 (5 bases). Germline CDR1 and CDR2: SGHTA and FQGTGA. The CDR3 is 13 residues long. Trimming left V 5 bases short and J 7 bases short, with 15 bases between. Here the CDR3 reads CASSLAGYEEQYF. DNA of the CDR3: TGTGCCAGCAGCCTGGCAGGGTACGAAGAGCAGTACTTC.

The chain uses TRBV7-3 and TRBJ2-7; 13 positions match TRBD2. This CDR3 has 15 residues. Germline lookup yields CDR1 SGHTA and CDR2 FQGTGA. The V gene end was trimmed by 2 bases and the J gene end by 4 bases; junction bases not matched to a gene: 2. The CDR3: CASSLGLAGVYEQYF. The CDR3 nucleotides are TGTGCCAGCAGCTTAGGACTAGCGGGAGTTTACGAGCAGTACTTC.

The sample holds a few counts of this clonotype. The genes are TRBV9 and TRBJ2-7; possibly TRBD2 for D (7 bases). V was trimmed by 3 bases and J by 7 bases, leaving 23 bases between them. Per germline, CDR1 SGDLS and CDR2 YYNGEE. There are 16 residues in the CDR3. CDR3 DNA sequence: TGTGCCAGCAGCGGAGAGGGGGGGCAGCGGCCTTTGGAGCAGTACTTC. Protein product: CASSGEGGQRPLEQYF.

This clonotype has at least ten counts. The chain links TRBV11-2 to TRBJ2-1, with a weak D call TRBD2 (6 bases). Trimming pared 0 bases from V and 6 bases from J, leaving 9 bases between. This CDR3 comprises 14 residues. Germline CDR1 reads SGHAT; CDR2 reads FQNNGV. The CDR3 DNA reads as TGTGCCAGCAGCTTAGACGCTAGCGTCAATGAGCAGTTCTTC. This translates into CASSLDASVNEQFF.

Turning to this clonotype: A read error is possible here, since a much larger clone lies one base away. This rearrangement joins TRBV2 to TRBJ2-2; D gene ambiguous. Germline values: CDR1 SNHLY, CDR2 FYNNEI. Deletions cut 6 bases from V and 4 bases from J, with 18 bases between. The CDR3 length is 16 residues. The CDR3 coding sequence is TGTGCCAGCAGCGCCCCGTCGGGTACCCTCACCGGGGAGCTGTTTTTT. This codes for CASSAPSGTLTGELFF.

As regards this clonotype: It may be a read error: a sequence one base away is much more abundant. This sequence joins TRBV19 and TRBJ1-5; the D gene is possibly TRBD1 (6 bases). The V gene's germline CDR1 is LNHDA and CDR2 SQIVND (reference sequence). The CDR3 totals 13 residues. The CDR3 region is CASTGDSNRPQHF. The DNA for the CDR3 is TGTGCCAGTACAGGGGATAGCAATCGGCCCCAGCATTTT.

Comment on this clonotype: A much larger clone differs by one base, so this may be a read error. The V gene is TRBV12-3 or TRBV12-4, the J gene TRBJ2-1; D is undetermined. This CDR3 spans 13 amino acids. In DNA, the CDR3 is TGTGCCAGCACCCTAGGGCAGAACAATGAGCGGTTCTTC. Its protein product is CASTLGQNNERFF.

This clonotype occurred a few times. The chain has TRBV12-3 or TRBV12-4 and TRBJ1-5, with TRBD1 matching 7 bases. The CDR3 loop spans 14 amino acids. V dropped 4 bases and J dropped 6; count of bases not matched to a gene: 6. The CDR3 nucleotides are TGTGCCAGCAGTTCTGAGACAGGGCGTCAGCCCCAGCATTTT. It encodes CASSSETGRQPQHF.

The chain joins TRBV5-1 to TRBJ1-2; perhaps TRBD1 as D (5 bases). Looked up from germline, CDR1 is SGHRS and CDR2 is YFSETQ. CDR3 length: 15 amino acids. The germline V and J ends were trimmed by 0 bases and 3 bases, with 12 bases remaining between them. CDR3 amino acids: CASSLGHRYDYGYTF. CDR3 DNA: TGCGCCAGCAGCTTGGGTCACAGGTATGACTATGGCTACACCTTC.

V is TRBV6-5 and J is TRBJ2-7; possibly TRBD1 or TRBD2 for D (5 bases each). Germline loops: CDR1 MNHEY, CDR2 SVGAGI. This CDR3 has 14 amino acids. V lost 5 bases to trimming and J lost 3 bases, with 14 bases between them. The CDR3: CASSPRDGRYEQYF. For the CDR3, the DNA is TGTGCCAGCAGTCCCCGGGACGGGCGCTACGAGCAGTACTTC.

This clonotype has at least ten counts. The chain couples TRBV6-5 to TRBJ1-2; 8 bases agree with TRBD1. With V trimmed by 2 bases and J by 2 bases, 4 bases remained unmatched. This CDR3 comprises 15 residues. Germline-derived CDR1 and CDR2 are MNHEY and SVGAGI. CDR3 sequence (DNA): TGTGCCAGCAGTTACGGGACAGGCCGGAACTATGGCTACACCTTC. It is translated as CASSYGTGRNYGYTF.

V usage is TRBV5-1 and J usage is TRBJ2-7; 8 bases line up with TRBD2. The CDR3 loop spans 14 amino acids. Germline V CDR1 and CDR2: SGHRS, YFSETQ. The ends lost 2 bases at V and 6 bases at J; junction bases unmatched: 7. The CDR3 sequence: CASSFGGRHGEQYF. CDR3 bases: TGCGCCAGCAGCTTTGGCGGGAGGCATGGCGAGCAGTACTTC.

The DNA of the CDR3 is TGCGCCAGCAGCGCCCCCCTAGCGGGAGCCTACGAGCAGTACTTC. Protein sequence: CASSAPLAGAYEQYF. The gene calls are TRBV5-1 and TRBJ2-7; 10 bases align to TRBD2. V dropped 4 bases and J dropped 2; count of bases not matched to a gene: 6. The CDR3 sequence is 15 residues long. Germline CDR1 and CDR2: SGHRS and YFSETQ.

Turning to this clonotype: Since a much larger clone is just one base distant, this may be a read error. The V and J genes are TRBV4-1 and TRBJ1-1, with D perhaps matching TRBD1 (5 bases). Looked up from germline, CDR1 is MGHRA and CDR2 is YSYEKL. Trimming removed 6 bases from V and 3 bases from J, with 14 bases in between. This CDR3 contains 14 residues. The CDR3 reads CASSLGVSDTEAFF. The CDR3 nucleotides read TGCGCCAGCAGTCTAGGGGTTTCGGACACTGAAGCTTTCTTT.

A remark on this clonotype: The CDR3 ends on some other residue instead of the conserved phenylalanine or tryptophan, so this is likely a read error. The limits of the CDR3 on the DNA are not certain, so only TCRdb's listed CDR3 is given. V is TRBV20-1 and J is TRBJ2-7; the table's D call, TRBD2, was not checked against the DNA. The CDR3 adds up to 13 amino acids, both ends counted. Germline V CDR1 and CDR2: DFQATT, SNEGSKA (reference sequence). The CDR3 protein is CSASQGLSYELYL.

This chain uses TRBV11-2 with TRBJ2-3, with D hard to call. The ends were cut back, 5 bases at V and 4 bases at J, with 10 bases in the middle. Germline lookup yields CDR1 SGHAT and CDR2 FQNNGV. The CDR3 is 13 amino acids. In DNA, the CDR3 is TGTGCCAGCAGCCCCATAGCACCAGATACGCAGTATTTT. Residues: CASSPIAPDTQYF.

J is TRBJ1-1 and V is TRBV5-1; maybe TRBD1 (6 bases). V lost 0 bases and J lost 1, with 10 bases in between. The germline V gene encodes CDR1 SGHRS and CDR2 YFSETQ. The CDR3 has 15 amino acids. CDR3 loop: CASSLGGTSNTEAFF. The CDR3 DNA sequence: TGCGCCAGCAGCTTGGGCGGGACATCGAACACTGAAGCTTTCTTT.

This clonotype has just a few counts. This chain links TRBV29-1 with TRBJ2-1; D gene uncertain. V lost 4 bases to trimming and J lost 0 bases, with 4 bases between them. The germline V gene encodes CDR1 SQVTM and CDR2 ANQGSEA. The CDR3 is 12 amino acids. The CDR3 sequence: CSVGDSYNEQFF. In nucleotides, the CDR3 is TGCAGCGTTGGAGACTCCTACAATGAGCAGTTCTTC.

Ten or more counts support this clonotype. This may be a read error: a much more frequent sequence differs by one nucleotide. The CDR3 DNA reads TGTGCCACCAGTGAGAAATACGAGCAGTACTTC. Translating it yields CATSEKYEQYF. This chain connects TRBV10-3 to TRBJ2-7; D uncertain. The germline V gene encodes CDR1 ENHRY and CDR2 SYGVKD. CDR3 length: 11 residues.

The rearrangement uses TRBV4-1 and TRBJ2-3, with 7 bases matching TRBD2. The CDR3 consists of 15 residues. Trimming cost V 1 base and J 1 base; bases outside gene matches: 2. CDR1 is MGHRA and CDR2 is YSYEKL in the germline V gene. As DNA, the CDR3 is TGCGCCAGCAGCCAAGCTGGGGGGGGCACAGATACGCAGTATTTT. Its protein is CASSQAGGGTDTQYF.

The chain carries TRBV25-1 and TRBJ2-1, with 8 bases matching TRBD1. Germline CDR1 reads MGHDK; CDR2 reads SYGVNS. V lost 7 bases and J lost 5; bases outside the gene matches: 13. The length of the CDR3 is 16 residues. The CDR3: CASTSSIQGEHNEQFF. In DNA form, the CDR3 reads TGTGCCAGCACCTCGAGCATACAGGGGGAGCACAATGAGCAGTTCTTC.

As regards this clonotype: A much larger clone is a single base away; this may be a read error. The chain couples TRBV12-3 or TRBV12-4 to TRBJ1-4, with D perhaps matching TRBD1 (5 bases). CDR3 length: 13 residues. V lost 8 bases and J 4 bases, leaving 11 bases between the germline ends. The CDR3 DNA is TGTGCCAGCCAGGGAGTGGATAATGAAAAACTGTTTTTT. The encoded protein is CASQGVDNEKLFF.

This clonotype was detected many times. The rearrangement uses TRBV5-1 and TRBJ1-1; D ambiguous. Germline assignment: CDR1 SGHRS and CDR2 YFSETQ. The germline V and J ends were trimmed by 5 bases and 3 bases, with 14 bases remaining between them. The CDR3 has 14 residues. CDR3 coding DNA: TGCGCCAGCAGTTCACTATCCGGGGACACTGAAGCTTTCTTT. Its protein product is CASSSLSGDTEAFF.

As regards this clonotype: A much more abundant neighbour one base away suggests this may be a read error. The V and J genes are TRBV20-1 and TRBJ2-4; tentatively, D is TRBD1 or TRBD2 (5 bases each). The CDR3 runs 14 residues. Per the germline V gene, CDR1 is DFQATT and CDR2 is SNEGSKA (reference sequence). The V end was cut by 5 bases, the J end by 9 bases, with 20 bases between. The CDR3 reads CSAQLTNRIGIQYF. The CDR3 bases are TGCAGTGCTCAACTGACTAACAGGATTGGCATTCAGTACTTC.

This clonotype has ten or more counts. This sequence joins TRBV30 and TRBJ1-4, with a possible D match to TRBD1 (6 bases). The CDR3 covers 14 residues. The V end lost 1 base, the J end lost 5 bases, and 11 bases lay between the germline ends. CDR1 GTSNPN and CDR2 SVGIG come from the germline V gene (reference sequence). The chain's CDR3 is CAWSATGANEKLFF. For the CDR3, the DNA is TGTGCCTGGAGTGCGACAGGCGCCAATGAAAAACTGTTTTTT.

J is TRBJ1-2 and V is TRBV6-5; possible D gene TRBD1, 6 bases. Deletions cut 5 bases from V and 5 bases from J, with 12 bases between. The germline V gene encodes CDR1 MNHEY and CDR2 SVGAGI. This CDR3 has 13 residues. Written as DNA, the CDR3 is TGTGCCAGCAGTGCGGGACACCCATATGGCTACACCTTC. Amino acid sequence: CASSAGHPYGYTF.

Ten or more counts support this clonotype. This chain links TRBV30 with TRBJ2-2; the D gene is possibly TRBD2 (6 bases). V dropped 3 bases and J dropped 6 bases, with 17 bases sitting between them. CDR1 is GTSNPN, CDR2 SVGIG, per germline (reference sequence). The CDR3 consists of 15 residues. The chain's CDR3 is CAWSLSGTGPGELFF. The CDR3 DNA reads TGTGCCTGGAGCTTATCCGGGACTGGTCCCGGGGAGCTGTTTTTT. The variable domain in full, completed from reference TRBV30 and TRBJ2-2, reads SQTIHQWPATLVQPVGSPLSLECTVEGTSNPNLYWYRQAAGRGLQLLFYSVGIGQISSEVPQNLSASRPQDRQFILSSKKLLLSDSGFYLCAWSLSGTGPGELFFGEGSRLTVL.

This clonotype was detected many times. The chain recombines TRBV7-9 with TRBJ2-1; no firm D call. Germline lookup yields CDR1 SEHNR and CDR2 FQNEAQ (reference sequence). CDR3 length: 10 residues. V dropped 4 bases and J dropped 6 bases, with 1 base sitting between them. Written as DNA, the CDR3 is TGTGCCAGCAGCTCCAATGAGCAGTTCTTC. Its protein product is CASSSNEQFF.

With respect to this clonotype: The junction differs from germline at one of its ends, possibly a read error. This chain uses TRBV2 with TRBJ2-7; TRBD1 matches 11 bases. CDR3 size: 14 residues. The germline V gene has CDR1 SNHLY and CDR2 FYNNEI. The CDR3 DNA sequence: TGTGCCAGCAGTCCTATCCGGGACAGGGGGTTTTTGGACTTC. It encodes CASSPIRDRGFLDF.